This T cell receptor (beta chain) was identified during a study of CD8 T cells in ankylosing spondylitis. A quantitative 5'-RACE method, one with molecular barcodes, was used to make TCR beta libraries. Using its own MiXCR run on the 5' RACE reads, TCRdb lists one record per CDR3 protein. The table has 100,000 to 150,000 distinct CDR3 sequences, 7% seen once; the top ten hold 10% to 15%. On this clonotype: Its matching antigen is unknown.

Study-level points and caveats: There was reportedly significant enrichment of clones that were disease-linked in matched ankylosing spondylitis synovial fluid.

The sample was blood, either unsorted or a sorted T cell fraction (not recorded which). This clonotype was obtained from a male donor with ankylosing spondylitis or in good health (not recorded which).

In nucleotides, the CDR3 is TGTGCCAGCAGCGTAGCGGCCAGTTCCTACAATGAGCAGTTCTTC. Its translation is CASSVAASSYNEQFF. The gene calls are TRBV9 and TRBJ2-1, with D unresolved. CDR3 length equals 15 residues. Germline V CDR1 and CDR2: SGDLS, YYNGEE. The V gene lost 0 bases and the J gene lost 1 base, with 8 bases spanning the gap.